The rows below give T cell receptor beta chains drawn from one sample of a study of T cell responses to AZD1222 COVID-19 vaccine. Assay: immunoSEQ multiplex PCR; the TCRdb copy retains only in-frame clones and omits some. The sample lists roughly 190,000 clones, approximately 94% seen once, with 3.6% in the top ten. The material was peripheral blood, obtained 28 days after the second dose of the MenACWY control vaccine. All receptors derive from an adult who received the MenACWY meningococcal vaccine as a control. Each CDR3 is given with its conserved first and last residue. A D gene is named only where the DNA matches it firmly. The size entry is marked missing in some rows and otherwise reads once, few, many or a size class.

d_gene | j_gene | abundance | v_gene | CDR3aa | CDR3nt
. | TRBJ2-7 | . | TRBV18 | CASSPGGSEQYF | TGTGCCAGCTCACCGGGTGGTAGCGAGCAGTACTTC
. | TRBJ1-2 | . | TRBV30 | CAWVTEGPYGYTF | TGTGCCTGGGTGACAGAGGGACCCTATGGCTACACCTTC
. | TRBJ2-1 | . | TRBV7-9 | CASSQSASGNEQFF | TGTGCCAGCAGCCAGTCTGCCTCTGGCAATGAGCAGTTCTTC
TRBD2 | TRBJ2-1 | . | TRBV5-6 | CASSLNLAGVGNEQFF | TGTGCCAGCAGCTTGAACCTAGCGGGAGTCGGGAATGAGCAGTTCTTC
. | TRBJ2-1 | . | TRBV7-9 | CASSLVSRSNEQFF | TGTGCCAGCAGCTTAGTATCCAGATCCAATGAGCAGTTCTTC
. | TRBJ1-1 | . | TRBV10-1 | CASSSRMNTEAFF | TGCGCCAGCTCGAGCAGGATGAACACTGAAGCTTTCTTT
. | TRBJ1-3 | . | TRBV21-1 | CASRRSGNTIYF | TGTGCCAGCAGGCGATCGGGAAACACCATATATTTT
. | TRBJ1-1 | . | TRBV9 | CASSVDATPGNTEAFF | TGTGCCAGCAGCGTAGATGCGACACCCGGGAACACTGAAGCTTTCTTT
. | TRBJ2-7 | . | TRBV30 | CAWSRTYEQYF | TGTGCCTGGAGTAGGACCTACGAGCAGTACTTC
. | TRBJ1-4 | few | TRBV6-1 | CASSEVVGGKLFF | TGTGCCAGCAGTGAAGTGGTGGGCGGAAAACTGTTTTTT